Shown below are 3 T cell receptor beta chains from a single sample sequenced in a study of T cell responses to AZD1222 COVID-19 vaccine (dated by TCRdb to the early 2020s). To prepare the library, the immunoSEQ multiplex PCR assay was applied. TCRdb provides this immuneACCESS table in a form limited to in-frame rearrangements. Some clones are lacking; in checked studies, under half of them reflect an unresolved V gene, and why the rest are absent is not known. The sample includes around 180,000 clones, with around 88% observed a single time. The ten largest clones add up to about 7.2% of the sample. The time point label for this specimen denotes: baseline before first vaccination. Sequencing used peripheral blood, obtained on day 0 of AZD1222 vaccination. Receptors were obtained from an adult in good health.

J is TRBJ2-7 and V is TRBV27, with D perhaps matching TRBD2 (6 bases). CDR1 and CDR2 (germline): MNHEY, SMNVEV (reference sequence). The V gene lost 0 bases and the J gene lost 7 bases, with 10 bases spanning the gap. The CDR3 sequence is 13 residues long. The chain's CDR3 is CASSLSGGREQYF. DNA for the CDR3: TGTGCCAGCAGTTTATCCGGGGGTAGGGAGCAGTACTTC.

A few counts support this clone. The V gene is TRBV27, the J gene TRBJ1-5, with 9 bases matching TRBD1. Per the germline V gene, CDR1 is MNHEY and CDR2 is SMNVEV (reference sequence). CDR3 length: 16 residues. V shed 5 bases and J 4 bases; nucleotides not matched to a gene: 9. CDR3 sequence (DNA): TGTGCCAGCAGTCCCGGGACAGGGCATCAAAATCAGCCCCAGCATTTT. Amino acid sequence: CASSPGTGHQNQPQHF.

This clone has just a few counts. The CDR3 region is CASSLRDSSYEQYF. The DNA of the CDR3 is TGTGCCAGCAGTCTCCGGGACAGCTCCTACGAGCAGTACTTC. This rearrangement joins TRBV6-5 to TRBJ2-7; 7 nucleotides agree with TRBD1. The CDR3 is made up of 14 amino acids. V was clipped by 5 bases and J by 0 bases; unmatched bases: 4. Germline CDR1 is MNHEY and CDR2 is SVGAGI.